Below are 21 T cell receptor beta chains sequenced from a single sample in a study of cytomegalovirus exposure and HLA in healthy donors. Both 60 Vbeta primers and 13 Jbeta primers went into the PCR. Using immunoSEQ multiplex PCR, the repertoire was profiled, and TCRdb retains in-frame clones only, with some absent. The sample holds under 200,000 clones, around 80% seen once. Material: PBMCs. These receptors were taken from a male donor in good health and CMV-seropositive.

CDR3 amino acids: CASSPFLRAGENEQFF. CDR3 bases: TGTGCCAGCAGCCCCTTTTTACGGGCGGGGGAAAATGAGCAGTTCTTC. V gene TRBV7-8 combines with J gene TRBJ2-1; TRBD2 aligns across 7 bases. With V trimmed by 5 bases and J by 7 bases, 14 bases remained unmatched. Germline CDR1 SGHVS, CDR2 FQNEAQ. The CDR3 runs 16 residues.

The chain joins TRBV30 to TRBJ2-2; D call uncertain. Germline values: CDR1 GTSNPN, CDR2 SVGIG (reference sequence). The CDR3 length is 15 residues. Trimming took off 1 base at V and 2 bases at J, with 11 bases between the two ends. The CDR3 loop is CAWSGGPGNTGELFF. The CDR3 nucleotides read TGTGCCTGGAGTGGTGGGCCCGGTAACACCGGGGAGCTGTTTTTT.

The rearrangement links TRBV6-5 to TRBJ2-5; 8 bases match TRBD2. Germline trimming cut 4 bases from V and 3 bases from J; bases unmatched to any gene: 4. The germline gives CDR1 MNHEY, CDR2 SVGAGI. The CDR3 loop spans 14 amino acids. DNA for the CDR3: TGTGCCAGCAGTTTCGGACTAGCAGAAGAGACCCAGTACTTC. As protein: CASSFGLAEETQYF.

This clone was seen once. The chain carries TRBV30 and TRBJ2-7; 10 nucleotides agree with TRBD1. Germline CDR1 GTSNPN, CDR2 SVGIG (reference sequence). CDR3 size: 13 residues. The ends lost 4 bases at V and 6 bases at J; junction bases unmatched: 6. The CDR3 protein is CAWNRDRGFEQYF. Written as DNA, the CDR3 is TGTGCCTGGAACCGGGACAGGGGTTTCGAGCAGTACTTC.

This chain links TRBV6-6 with TRBJ2-2; 7 nucleotides match TRBD1. J gave up 7 bases and V 5 bases, and 7 bases lay outside the gene matches. CDR1 is MNHNY and CDR2 is SVGAGI in the germline V gene (reference sequence). The CDR3 has 14 residues. CDR3 sequence: CASSGTGAGGELFF. The CDR3 nucleotides read TGTGCCAGCAGTGGTACAGGGGCCGGCGGGGAGCTGTTTTTT.

This clone came up a few times. The sample has other DNA sequences that encode this CDR3 too. This chain uses TRBV9 with TRBJ2-7, with 10 bases aligning to TRBD2. The CDR3 totals 15 residues. Germline CDR1 is SGDLS and CDR2 is YYNGEE. V was clipped by 3 bases and J by 3 bases; unmatched bases: 6. CDR3 bases: TGTGCCAGCAGCGAGGGGCTAGCGGGAGTCTACGAGCAGTACTTC. It is translated as CASSEGLAGVYEQYF.

J is TRBJ2-5 and V is TRBV18; TRBD1 agrees at 10 bases. CDR1 and CDR2 (germline): KGHSH, LQKENI. The CDR3 covers 16 residues. V lost 3 bases to trimming and J lost 0 bases; unmatched junction nucleotides: 4. CDR3 amino acids: CASSPPGQGYQETQYF. The DNA of the CDR3 is TGTGCCAGCTCACCGCCGGGACAGGGGTACCAAGAGACCCAGTACTTC. The full variable domain, its missing parts supplied by reference TRBV18 and TRBJ2-5, is NAGVMQNPRHLVRRRGQEARLRCSPMKGHSHVYWYRQLPEEGLKFMVYLQKENIIDESGMPKERFSAEFPKEGPSILRIQQVVRGDSAAYFCASSPPGQGYQETQYFGPGTRLLVL.

This clone has a handful of counts. DNA for the CDR3: TGTGCCAGCAGCCCCTACCGGGATACGCAGTATTTT. It encodes CASSPYRDTQYF. This rearrangement joins TRBV7-6 to TRBJ2-3; D is unresolved. The germline gives CDR1 SGHVS, CDR2 FNYEAQ. The ends were cut back, 5 bases at V and 6 bases at J, with 9 bases in the middle. The CDR3 totals 12 residues.

This clone occurred a few times. This rearrangement joins TRBV29-1 to TRBJ2-1; TRBD2 matches 8 bases. Trimming took 4 bases from V and 4 from J; bases not matched to a gene: 9. The CDR3 spans 15 residues. Per germline, CDR1 SQVTM and CDR2 ANQGSEA. The CDR3 nucleotides read TGCAGCGTTGGGCGAGCGGGAGAAACATACAATGAGCAGTTCTTC. Protein: CSVGRAGETYNEQFF.

A few counts support this clone. The chain recombines TRBV6-5 with TRBJ1-1; 7 bases match TRBD1. The CDR3 runs 13 residues. Germline loops: CDR1 MNHEY, CDR2 SVGAGI. The ends lost 7 bases at V and 2 bases at J; junction bases unmatched: 4. The CDR3 protein is CASTGTVNTEAFF. For the CDR3, the DNA is TGTGCCAGCACCGGGACAGTAAACACTGAAGCTTTCTTT.

The chain uses TRBV19 and TRBJ2-3; D unclear. The CDR3 sequence is 13 residues long. V dropped 8 bases and J dropped 1 base, with 10 bases sitting between them. Germline-derived CDR1 and CDR2 are LNHDA and SQIVND (reference sequence). CDR3 in DNA: TGTGCCAGTGGGCTCTTAGGCACAGATACGCAGTATTTT. Protein product: CASGLLGTDTQYF. Looking up the rest from reference TRBV19 and TRBJ2-3 gives the full variable domain: DGGITQSPKYLFRKEGQNVTLSCEQNLNHDAMYWYRQDPGQGLRLIYYSQIVNDFQKGDIAEGYSVSREKKESFPLTVTSAQKNPTAFYLCASGLLGTDTQYFGPGTRLTVL.

The CDR3 coding sequence is TGTGCCAGCAGCTTGCCGGGGGAGAAGACTGAAGCTTTCTTT. It specifies CASSLPGEKTEAFF. The chain recombines TRBV5-6 with TRBJ1-1; a possible D gene is TRBD1 (5 bases). The CDR3 contains 14 residues. Trimming removed 1 base from V and 5 bases from J, with 12 bases in between. From germline, CDR1 is SGHDT and CDR2 YYEEEE.

The sample holds one count of this clone. The genes are TRBV7-9 and TRBJ2-7, with D perhaps matching TRBD2 (5 bases). This CDR3 region has 13 residues. V lost 7 bases and J 2 bases, leaving 12 bases between the germline ends. From germline, CDR1 is SEHNR and CDR2 FQNEAQ (reference sequence). CDR3 region: CASTGIPAYEQYF. The CDR3 coding sequence is TGTGCCAGCACCGGGATCCCGGCCTACGAGCAGTACTTC.

This rearrangement joins TRBV2 to TRBJ2-1, with 11 bases matching TRBD2. Trimming removed 3 bases from V and 6 bases from J; junction bases left unmatched: 4. CDR1 and CDR2 from the germline V gene are SNHLY and FYNNEI. CDR3 length: 15 amino acids. CDR3: CASSEIAGGPNEQFF. The DNA of the CDR3 is TGTGCCAGCAGTGAGATAGCGGGAGGGCCCAATGAGCAGTTCTTC.

The V call is TRBV6-5, the J call TRBJ1-5, with D tentatively TRBD1 (5 bases). CDR3 size: 12 residues. Per the germline V gene, CDR1 is MNHEY and CDR2 is SVGAGI. The V end lost 9 bases, the J end lost 7 bases, and 13 bases lay between the germline ends. The CDR3 loop is CASRGLGQPQHF. Here the CDR3 DNA reads TGTGCCAGTCGGGGGTTAGGGCAGCCCCAGCATTTT.

The rearrangement joins TRBV27 to TRBJ2-7, with 7 nucleotides matching TRBD2. Germline trimming cut 5 bases from V and 2 bases from J; bases unmatched to any gene: 9. The CDR3 totals 15 residues. Per germline, CDR1 MNHEY and CDR2 SMNVEV (reference sequence). CDR3 sequence: CASSPIAGLTYEQYF. The CDR3 nucleotides read TGTGCCAGCAGTCCGATAGCGGGCCTTACCTACGAGCAGTACTTC.

The chain carries TRBV5-4 and TRBJ2-2, with 12 nucleotides matching TRBD2. This CDR3 is built from 17 residues. Trimming took 4 bases from V and 0 from J; bases not matched to a gene: 4. Germline V gene data show CDR1 as SGHNT and CDR2 as YYREEE (reference sequence). The DNA of the CDR3 is TGTGCCAGCAGCGGGGGACTAGCGGGCCCGAACACCGGGGAGCTGTTTTTT. The encoded protein is CASSGGLAGPNTGELFF.

The chain has TRBV27 and TRBJ1-5, with TRBD1 matching over 9 bases. This CDR3 spans 14 amino acids. Germline V CDR1 and CDR2: MNHEY, SMNVEV (reference sequence). V lost 5 bases to trimming and J lost 7 bases; unmatched junction nucleotides: 6. The DNA for the CDR3 is TGTGCCAGCAGTATTACAGGGGGCTGGCAGCCCCAGCATTTT. Translation gives CASSITGGWQPQHF.

Of note for this clone: Other DNA variants within this sample encode the same CDR3. V and J are TRBV23-1 and TRBJ2-1; the D is unclear. TRBV23-1 is identified as an open reading frame with a role that is uncertain. Trimming took 6 bases from V and 7 from J, leaving 13 bases between them. The CDR3 consists of 13 residues. The CDR3 is CASSLPVRNEQFF. The CDR3 region has the DNA TGCGCCAGCAGCCTACCTGTGAGGAATGAGCAGTTCTTC.

The sample holds one count of this clone. The rearrangement joins TRBV7-9 to TRBJ2-7, with TRBD1 identical over 7 bases. Germline CDR1 SEHNR, CDR2 FQNEAQ (reference sequence). J gave up 2 bases and V 5 bases, and 9 bases lay outside the gene matches. This CDR3 contains 15 residues. CDR3 region: CASSPLRDRAYEQYF. In DNA, the CDR3 is TGTGCCAGCAGCCCACTCCGGGACAGAGCCTACGAGCAGTACTTC.

CDR3: CAWKTGHEKLFF. The CDR3 nucleotides read TGTGCCTGGAAAACAGGGCATGAAAAACTGTTTTTT. V usage is TRBV30 and J usage is TRBJ1-4; D may be TRBD1 (6 bases). V lost 4 bases and J 6 bases, leaving 9 bases between the germline ends. CDR3 size: 12 residues. The germline gives CDR1 GTSNPN, CDR2 SVGIG (reference sequence).